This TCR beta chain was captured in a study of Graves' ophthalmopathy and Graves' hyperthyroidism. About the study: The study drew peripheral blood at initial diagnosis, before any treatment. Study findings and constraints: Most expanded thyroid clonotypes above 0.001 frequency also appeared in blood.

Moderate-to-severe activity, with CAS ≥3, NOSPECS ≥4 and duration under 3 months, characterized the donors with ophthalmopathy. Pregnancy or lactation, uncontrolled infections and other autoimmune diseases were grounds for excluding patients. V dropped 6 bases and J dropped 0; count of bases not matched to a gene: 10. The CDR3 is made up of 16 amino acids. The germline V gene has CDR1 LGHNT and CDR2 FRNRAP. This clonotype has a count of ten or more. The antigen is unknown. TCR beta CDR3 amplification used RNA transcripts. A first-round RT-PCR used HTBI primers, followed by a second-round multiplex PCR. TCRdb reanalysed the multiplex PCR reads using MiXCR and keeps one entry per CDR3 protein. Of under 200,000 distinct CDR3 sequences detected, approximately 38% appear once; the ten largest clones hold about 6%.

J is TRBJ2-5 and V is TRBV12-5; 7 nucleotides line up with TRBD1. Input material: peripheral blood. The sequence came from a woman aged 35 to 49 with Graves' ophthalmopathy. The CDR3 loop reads CASGMSLTGNQETQYF. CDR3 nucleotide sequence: TGTGCTAGTGGAATGAGCTTGACAGGGAACCAAGAGACCCAGTACTTC. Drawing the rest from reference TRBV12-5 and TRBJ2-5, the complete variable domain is DARVTQTPRHKVTEMGQEVTMRCQPILGHNTVFWYRQTMMQGLELLAYFRNRAPLDDSGMPKDRFSAEMPDATLATLKIQPSEPRDSAVYFCASGMSLTGNQETQYFGPGTRLLVL.